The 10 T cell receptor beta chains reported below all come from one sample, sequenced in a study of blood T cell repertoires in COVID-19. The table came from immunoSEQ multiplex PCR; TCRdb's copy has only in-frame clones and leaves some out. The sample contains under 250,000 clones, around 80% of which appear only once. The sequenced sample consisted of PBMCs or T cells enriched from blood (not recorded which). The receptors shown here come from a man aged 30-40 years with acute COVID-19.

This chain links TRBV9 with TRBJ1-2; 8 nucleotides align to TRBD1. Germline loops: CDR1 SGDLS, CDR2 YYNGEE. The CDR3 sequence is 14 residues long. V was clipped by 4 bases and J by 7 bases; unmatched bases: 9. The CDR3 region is CASSLLTGGGGYTF. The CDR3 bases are TGTGCCAGCAGCCTATTAACAGGGGGTGGTGGCTACACCTTC.

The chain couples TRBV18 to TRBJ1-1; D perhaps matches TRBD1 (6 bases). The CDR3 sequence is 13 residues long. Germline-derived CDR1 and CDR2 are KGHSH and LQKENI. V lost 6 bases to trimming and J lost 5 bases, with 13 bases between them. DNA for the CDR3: TGTGCCAGCTCCCTTACAGGGATGACTGAAGCTTTCTTT. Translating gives CASSLTGMTEAFF.

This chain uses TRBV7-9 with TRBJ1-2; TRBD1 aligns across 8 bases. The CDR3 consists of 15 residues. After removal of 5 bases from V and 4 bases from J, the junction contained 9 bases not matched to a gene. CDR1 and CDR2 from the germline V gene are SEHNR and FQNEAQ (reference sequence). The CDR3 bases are TGTGCCAGCAGCCCGGGGACAGGACAGGGCTATGGCTACACCTTC. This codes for CASSPGTGQGYGYTF.

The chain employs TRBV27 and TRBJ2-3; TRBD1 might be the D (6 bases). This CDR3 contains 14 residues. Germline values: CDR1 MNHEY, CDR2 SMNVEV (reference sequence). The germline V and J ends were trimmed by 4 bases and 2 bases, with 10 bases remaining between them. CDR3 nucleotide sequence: TGTGCCAGCAGTTCCCGACAGGACACAGATACGCAGTATTTT. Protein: CASSSRQDTDTQYF.

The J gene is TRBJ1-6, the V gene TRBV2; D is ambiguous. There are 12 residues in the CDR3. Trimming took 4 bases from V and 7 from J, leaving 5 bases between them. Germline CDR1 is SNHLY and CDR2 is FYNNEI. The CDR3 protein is CASSALNSPLHF. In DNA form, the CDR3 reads TGTGCCAGCAGTGCACTGAATTCACCCCTCCACTTT. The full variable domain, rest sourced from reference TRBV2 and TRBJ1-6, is EPEVTQTPSHQVTQMGQEVILRCVPISNHLYFYWYRQILGQKVEFLVSFYNNEISEKSEIFDDQFSVERPDGSNFTLKIRSTKLEDSAMYFCASSALNSPLHFGNGTRLTVT.

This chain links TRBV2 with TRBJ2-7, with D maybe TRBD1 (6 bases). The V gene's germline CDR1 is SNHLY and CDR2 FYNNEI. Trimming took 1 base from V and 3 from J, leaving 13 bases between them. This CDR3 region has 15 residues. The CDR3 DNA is TGTGCCAGCAGTGAAGAAGGGGGAACAGGCTACGAGCAGTACTTC. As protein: CASSEEGGTGYEQYF.

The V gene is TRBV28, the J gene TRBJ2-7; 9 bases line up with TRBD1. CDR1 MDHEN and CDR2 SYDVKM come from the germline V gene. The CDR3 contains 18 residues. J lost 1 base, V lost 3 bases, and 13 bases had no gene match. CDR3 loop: CASSFPSPRGTGSYEQYF. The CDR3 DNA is TGTGCCAGCAGTTTCCCATCCCCCCGCGGGACAGGGTCCTACGAGCAGTACTTC.

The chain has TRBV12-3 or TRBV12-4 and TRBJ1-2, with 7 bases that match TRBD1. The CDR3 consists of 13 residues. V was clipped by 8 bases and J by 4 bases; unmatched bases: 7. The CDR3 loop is CASSRGHGYGYTF. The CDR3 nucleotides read TGTGCCAGCTCTAGGGGGCACGGCTATGGCTACACCTTC.

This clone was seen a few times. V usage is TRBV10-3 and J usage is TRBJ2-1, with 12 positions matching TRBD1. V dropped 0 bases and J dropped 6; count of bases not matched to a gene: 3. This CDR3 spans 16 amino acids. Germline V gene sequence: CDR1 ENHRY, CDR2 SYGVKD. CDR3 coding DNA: TGTGCCATCAGTGAGTCGGGACAGGGGGCCCTCAATGAGCAGTTCTTC. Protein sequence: CAISESGQGALNEQFF.

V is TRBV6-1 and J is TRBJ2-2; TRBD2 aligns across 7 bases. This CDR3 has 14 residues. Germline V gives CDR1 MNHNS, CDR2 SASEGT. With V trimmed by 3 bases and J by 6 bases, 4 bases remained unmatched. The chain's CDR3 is CASSEGGEAGELFF. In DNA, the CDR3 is TGTGCCAGCAGTGAGGGGGGGGAGGCCGGGGAGCTGTTTTTT.